Each of the 24 T cell receptor beta chains below was sequenced from the same sample in a study of blood T cell repertoires in COVID-19. Profiled with immunoSEQ multiplex PCR; TCRdb holds only in-frame clones, not every one. The sample lists some 200,000 clones; approximately 86% were seen once. What was sequenced was peripheral blood. The receptors shown here come from a woman older than 75 in a cohort sampled during active or convalescent COVID-19.

The chain combines TRBV7-9 with TRBJ1-2, with TRBD1 matching over 9 bases. The length of the CDR3 is 13 residues. Germline loops: CDR1 SEHNR, CDR2 FQNEAQ (reference sequence). V lost 2 bases, J lost 8 bases, and 3 bases stayed unmatched. The CDR3 sequence is CASSLRQGDGYTF. CDR3 nucleotide sequence: TGTGCCAGCAGCTTACGACAGGGGGACGGCTACACCTTC.

The chain joins TRBV9 to TRBJ2-3; tentatively, D is TRBD2 (6 bases). This CDR3 spans 16 amino acids. Germline CDR1 and CDR2: SGDLS and YYNGEE. Trimming pared 4 bases from V and 0 bases from J, leaving 15 bases between. The CDR3 protein is CASSPAGGASTDTQYF. DNA of the CDR3: TGTGCCAGCAGCCCCGCCGGGGGAGCCAGCACAGATACGCAGTATTTT. Using reference TRBV9 and TRBJ2-3 for the parts outside the CDR3, the full variable domain is DSGVTQTPKHLITATGQRVTLRCSPRSGDLSVYWYQQSLDQGLQFLIQYYNGEERAKGNILERFSAQQFPDLHSELNLSSLELGDSALYFCASSPAGGASTDTQYFGPGTRLTVL.

The sample holds a few counts of this clone. This chain links TRBV19 with TRBJ2-7; 9 bases map to TRBD2. The J segment lost 4 bases and the V segment lost 5 bases, leaving 6 bases of the junction unmatched. The CDR3 is made up of 14 amino acids. Germline assignment: CDR1 LNHDA and CDR2 SQIVND (reference sequence). CDR3 coding DNA: TGTGCCAGTAGTCGTAGCGGGGGTTATTACGAGCAGTACTTC. Protein: CASSRSGGYYEQYF. The full variable domain, rest sourced from reference TRBV19 and TRBJ2-7, is DGGITQSPKYLFRKEGQNVTLSCEQNLNHDAMYWYRQDPGQGLRLIYYSQIVNDFQKGDIAEGYSVSREKKESFPLTVTSAQKNPTAFYLCASSRSGGYYEQYFGPGTRLTVT.

The V gene is TRBV18, the J gene TRBJ2-2; 8 bases align to TRBD1. V was clipped by 6 bases and J by 4 bases; unmatched bases: 13. There are 17 residues in the CDR3. Germline CDR1 is KGHSH and CDR2 is LQKENI. The CDR3 loop reads CASSTTGTGGFTGELFF. DNA for the CDR3: TGTGCCAGCTCGACCACGGGCACAGGGGGTTTCACCGGGGAGCTGTTTTTT.

The chain uses TRBV5-1 and TRBJ2-7; D is possibly TRBD2 (6 bases). Trimming left V 0 bases short and J 4 bases short, with 14 bases between. Per germline, CDR1 SGHRS and CDR2 YFSETQ. The CDR3 sequence is 15 residues long. CDR3 amino acids: CASSLVVRDFYEQYV. DNA of the CDR3: TGCGCCAGCAGCTTGGTAGTAAGGGACTTTTACGAGCAGTACGTC.

As concerns this clone: Other DNA sequences in the sample encode the same CDR3. This sequence joins TRBV11-2 and TRBJ1-2, with D possibly being TRBD1 (6 bases). The CDR3 sequence is 13 residues long. V was shortened by 5 bases and J by 2 bases, with 9 bases between the two germline ends. CDR1 SGHAT and CDR2 FQNNGV come from the germline V gene. CDR3 DNA sequence: TGTGCCAGCAGCCCACAGGGCAACTATGGCTACACCTTC. Its protein product is CASSPQGNYGYTF.

V usage is TRBV7-8 and J usage is TRBJ1-3, with unresolved D. The germline V and J ends were trimmed by 11 bases and 5 bases, with 16 bases remaining between them. Per germline, CDR1 SGHVS and CDR2 FQNEAQ. This CDR3 region has 13 residues. This chain's CDR3 is CALSRLGRNTIYF. As DNA, the CDR3 is TGTGCCTTAAGTCGTCTGGGCCGAAACACCATATATTTT.

This rearrangement joins TRBV21-1 to TRBJ1-4; the DNA was not compared with TRBD1, the D call given in the table. TRBV21-1 is labeled a pseudogene. This CDR3 is built from 18 residues. CDR3 nucleotides: TGTGCCAGCAGCAAAGCCCGGACAGGGAGGCCAACTAATGAAAAACTGTTTTTT. Translated, it gives CASSKARTGRPTNEKLFF.

V and J are TRBV2 and TRBJ2-7; 8 bases align to TRBD1. CDR1 SNHLY and CDR2 FYNNEI come from the germline V gene. Trimming at V came to 7 bases and at J to 3 bases, leaving 5 bases not matched to a gene. This CDR3 has 13 residues. The CDR3 DNA reads TGTGCCAGCAATCGACAGGGGATCTACGAGCAGTACTTC. It yields the protein CASNRQGIYEQYF. The full variable domain, completed using reference TRBV2 and TRBJ2-7, is EPEVTQTPSHQVTQMGQEVILRCVPISNHLYFYWYRQILGQKVEFLVSFYNNEISEKSEIFDDQFSVERPDGSNFTLKIRSTKLEDSAMYFCASNRQGIYEQYFGPGTRLTVT.

The chain combines TRBV28 with TRBJ2-1; 10 bases agree with TRBD2. Trimming at V came to 4 bases and at J to 5 bases, leaving 5 bases not matched to a gene. Germline V CDR1 and CDR2: MDHEN, SYDVKM. The CDR3 runs to 15 residues. CDR3 sequence reads: CASSSYLAGDNEQFF. The CDR3 region has the DNA TGTGCCAGCAGTTCCTACCTAGCGGGGGACAATGAGCAGTTCTTC. Variable domain in full (rest from reference TRBV28 and TRBJ2-1): DVKVTQSSRYLVKRTGEKVFLECVQDMDHENMFWYRQDPGLGLRLIYFSYDVKMKEKGDIPEGYSVSREKKERFSLILESASTNQTSMYLCASSSYLAGDNEQFFGPGTRLTVL.

The V gene is TRBV5-1, the J gene TRBJ1-6, with D possibly TRBD1 on 5 matching bases. The CDR3 extends over 14 amino acids. The germline V gene has CDR1 SGHRS and CDR2 YFSETQ. Trimming pared 3 bases from V and 15 bases from J, leaving 19 bases between. This chain's CDR3 is CASSSLTDTTRLHF. As DNA, the CDR3 is TGCGCCAGCAGCTCGCTGACAGATACCACCCGCCTCCACTTT.

The chain joins TRBV5-6 to TRBJ1-4; tentatively, D is TRBD1 (5 bases). Germline V gene sequence: CDR1 SGHDT, CDR2 YYEEEE. V lost 0 bases and J 17 bases, leaving 17 bases between the germline ends. The CDR3 is 13 amino acids. The CDR3 here is CASSLVRGGTLFF. CDR3 DNA sequence: TGTGCCAGCAGCTTGGTGCGGGGGGGGACGCTTTTTTTT.

The CDR3 region has the DNA TGTGCCAGCAGCTTCACAGGGACGGGCGGCTACACCTTC. It is translated as CASSFTGTGGYTF. The J gene is TRBJ1-2, the V gene TRBV5-6; TRBD1 is a possible D gene (6 bases). The CDR3 runs 13 residues. The V end lost 2 bases, the J end lost 8 bases, and 13 bases lay between the germline ends. CDR1 and CDR2 from the germline V gene are SGHDT and YYEEEE.

The gene calls are TRBV15 and TRBJ2-1, with 10 nucleotides matching TRBD2. There are 16 residues in the CDR3. The V and J ends lost 0 bases and 4 bases, in that order; junction bases with no gene match: 3. Germline V lookup: CDR1 LNHNV, CDR2 YYDKDF (reference sequence). CDR3 sequence (DNA): TGTGCCACCAGCAGAGAAGGGACTAGCGTGTACAATGAGCAGTTCTTC. It encodes CATSREGTSVYNEQFF.

This clone was observed a few times. The rearrangement uses TRBV5-1 and TRBJ2-2; 12 bases align to TRBD2. Germline trimming cut 5 bases from V and 0 bases from J; bases unmatched to any gene: 5. This CDR3 region has 17 residues. Germline V gene sequence: CDR1 SGHRS, CDR2 YFSETQ. Here the CDR3 reads CASSPGLAGANTGELFF. CDR3 bases: TGCGCCAGCAGTCCGGGACTAGCGGGTGCGAACACCGGGGAGCTGTTTTTT.

This clone was found once. The V call is TRBV24-1, the J call TRBJ2-2, with TRBD1 identical over 9 bases. J was trimmed by 0 bases and V by 0 bases; bases with no gene match: 10. Looked up from germline, CDR1 is KGHDR and CDR2 is SFDVKD. The CDR3 is 20 amino acids. The CDR3 DNA is TGTGCCACCAGTGATTTGAGGGACAGGGAAAGGGGTTCGAACACCGGGGAGCTGTTTTTT. Its translation is CATSDLRDRERGSNTGELFF.

As DNA, the CDR3 is TGCAGCGTTGGGCGGAACTCTGGGGCCAACGTCCTGACTTTC. Protein: CSVGRNSGANVLTF. The chain uses TRBV29-1 and TRBJ2-6; D gene uncertain. The CDR3 extends over 14 amino acids. Trimming removed 4 bases at V and 0 bases at J, with 7 bases between. Germline CDR1 SQVTM, CDR2 ANQGSEA.

The chain recombines TRBV19 with TRBJ1-1; D uncertain. Trimming pared 7 bases from V and 1 base from J, leaving 10 bases between. Germline lookup yields CDR1 LNHDA and CDR2 SQIVND (reference sequence). This CDR3 is built from 13 residues. The CDR3, as DNA: TGTGCCAGTAAGTCGTGGGCGAACACTGAAGCTTTCTTT. It yields the protein CASKSWANTEAFF.

This clone was detected once. This chain joins TRBV6-6 and TRBJ2-5; 7 nucleotides match TRBD2. Germline V gene lookup returns CDR1 MNHNY and CDR2 SVGAGI (reference sequence). Trimming cost V 6 bases and J 5 bases; bases outside gene matches: 15. The CDR3 length is 16 residues. The CDR3 spells CASSLAAGDSGETQYF. The CDR3 DNA is TGTGCCAGCAGCCTAGCTGCGGGGGATTCAGGGGAGACCCAGTACTTC.

The chain has TRBV28 and TRBJ1-2; weak D call: TRBD1 (6 bases). V dropped 5 bases and J dropped 2 bases, with 9 bases sitting between them. The CDR3 sequence is 13 residues long. The germline CDR1 and CDR2 sequences are MDHEN and SYDVKM. CDR3 region: CASSRRGNYGYTF. The CDR3 DNA reads TGTGCCAGCAGTCGAAGGGGGAACTATGGCTACACCTTC.

The V call is TRBV6-2 or TRBV6-3, the J call TRBJ1-2; D is uncertain. This CDR3 comprises 16 residues. Germline loops: CDR1 MNHEY, CDR2 SVGEGT. The V end was cut by 2 bases, the J end by 1 base, with 14 bases between. CDR3 sequence reads: CASSYGIQDFNYGYTF. The CDR3 nucleotides read TGTGCCAGCAGTTACGGAATTCAGGACTTTAACTATGGCTACACCTTC.

This chain uses TRBV5-6 with TRBJ1-2, with D tentatively TRBD1 (5 bases). In germline, CDR1 is SGHDT, CDR2 YYEEEE. V dropped 0 bases and J dropped 5 bases, with 11 bases sitting between them. This CDR3 has 14 amino acids. The CDR3 nucleotides read TGTGCCAGCAGCTTGGTCGGCCGGGGGTATGGCTACACCTTC. This gives the protein CASSLVGRGYGYTF.

This chain uses TRBV6-6 with TRBJ1-5, with D possibly TRBD1 on 6 matching bases. This CDR3 is 16 amino acids long. Germline assignment: CDR1 MNHNY and CDR2 SVGAGI (reference sequence). V was shortened by 7 bases and J by 5 bases, with 21 bases between the two germline ends. The CDR3 DNA sequence: TGTGCCAGCACTACGAGACAGGAACCTTACCATCAGCCCCAGCATTTT. Its translation is CASTTRQEPYHQPQHF.

The chain employs TRBV9 and TRBJ2-1; unclear D gene. The length of the CDR3 is 11 residues. Germline-derived CDR1 and CDR2 are SGDLS and YYNGEE. V shed 3 bases and J shed 6 bases, with 4 bases lying between them. CDR3 coding DNA: TGTGCCAGCAGCGATCTCAATGAGCAGTTCTTC. Its translation: CASSDLNEQFF.